This T cell receptor (beta chain) was identified during a study of blood T cell repertoires in COVID-19. Study as a whole: Sources were T cells, B-cell-depleted T cells, or PBMCs; the material itself was cDNA or gDNA.

J was trimmed by 9 bases and V by 3 bases; bases with no gene match: 7. CDR3 length: 16 amino acids. Looked up from germline, CDR1 is MDHEN and CDR2 is SYDVKM. The table came from immunoSEQ multiplex PCR; TCRdb's copy has only in-frame clones and leaves some out. Among fewer than 350,000 clones, 89% were seen once, and the ten largest hold roughly a tenth. The V gene is TRBV28, the J gene TRBJ2-1; 14 nucleotides match TRBD2. This receptor was taken from a woman aged 35 to 49 who had recovered from COVID-19. Sequences were obtained from PBMCs or T cells enriched from blood (not recorded which). The CDR3 DNA is TGTGCCAGCAGTTTGGCCGGGACTAGCGGGAGAGGTGAGCAGTTCTTC. Translating it yields CASSLAGTSGRGEQFF.